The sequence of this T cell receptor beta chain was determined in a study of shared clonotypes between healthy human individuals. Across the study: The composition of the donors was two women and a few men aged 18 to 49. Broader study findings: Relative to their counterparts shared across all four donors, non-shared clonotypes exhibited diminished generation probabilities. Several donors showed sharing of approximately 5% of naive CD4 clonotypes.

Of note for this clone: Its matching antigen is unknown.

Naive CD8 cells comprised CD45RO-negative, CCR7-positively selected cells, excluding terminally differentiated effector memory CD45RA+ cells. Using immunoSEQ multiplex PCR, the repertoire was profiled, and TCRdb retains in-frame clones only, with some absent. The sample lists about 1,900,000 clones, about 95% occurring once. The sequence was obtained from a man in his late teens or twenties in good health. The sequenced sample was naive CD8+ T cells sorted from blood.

The CDR3 bases are TGTGCCAGCAGTTTGGCGGGGTACGAGCAGTACTTC. Translated: CASSLAGYEQYF. The V call is TRBV6-6, the J call TRBJ2-7; a weak D match, TRBD2 (6 bases). Germline assignment: CDR1 MNHNY and CDR2 SVGAGI (reference sequence). The V and J ends lost 4 bases and 4 bases respectively, with 8 bases between them. This CDR3 spans 12 amino acids.